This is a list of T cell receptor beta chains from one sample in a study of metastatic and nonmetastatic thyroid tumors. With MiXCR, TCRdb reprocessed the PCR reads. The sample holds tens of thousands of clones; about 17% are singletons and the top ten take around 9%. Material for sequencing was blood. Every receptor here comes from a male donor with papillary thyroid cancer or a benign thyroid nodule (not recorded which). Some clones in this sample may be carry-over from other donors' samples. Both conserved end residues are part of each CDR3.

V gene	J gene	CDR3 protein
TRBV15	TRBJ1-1	CATSREPNSEAFF
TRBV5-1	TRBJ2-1	CASSSGLAGFPKSAYNEQFF
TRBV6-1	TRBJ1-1	CASKGALSTEAFF
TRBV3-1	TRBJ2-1	CASSQAGGPYNEQFF
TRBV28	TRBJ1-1	CASSTRQLRAFF
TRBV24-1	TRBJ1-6	CATSGSRLKNSPLHF
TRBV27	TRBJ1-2	CASSYGRGSGYTF
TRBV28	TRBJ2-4	CASSLVLGKNIQYF
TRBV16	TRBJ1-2	CASSQSYGGQVGYTF
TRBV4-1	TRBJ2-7	CASSQVWAKARYEQYF
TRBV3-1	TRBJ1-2	CASSHRTGYVYTF
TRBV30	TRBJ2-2	CAWSRGNTGELFF
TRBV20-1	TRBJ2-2	CSARPLEPGELFF
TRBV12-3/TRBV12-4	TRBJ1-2	CASSLAGGYGYTF
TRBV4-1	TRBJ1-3	CASSQVIVTTSGNTIYF
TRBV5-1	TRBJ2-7	CASSWTPTYEQYF
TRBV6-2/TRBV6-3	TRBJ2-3	CASSRAGAQSDTQYF
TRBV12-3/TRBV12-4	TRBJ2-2	CASSFGGLSRSELFF
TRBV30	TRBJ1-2	CAWSIGGSGYTF
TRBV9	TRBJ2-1	CASSVASGSVWSEQFF
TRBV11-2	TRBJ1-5	CASSLIRGQGVQPQHF
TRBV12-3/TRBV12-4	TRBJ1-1	CASSAPGHVHTEAFF
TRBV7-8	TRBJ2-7	CASSLGTPEQYF
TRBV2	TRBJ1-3	CASGGGRPLWKHHIF
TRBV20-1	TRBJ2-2	CSARTSFWTGELFF
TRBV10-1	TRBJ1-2	CASNRTAEGYTF
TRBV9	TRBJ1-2	CASSVDGTGSFIGYTF
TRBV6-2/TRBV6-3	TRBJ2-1	CASRRKGATAHNEKFF
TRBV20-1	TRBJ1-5	CSAREGTGISNQPQHF
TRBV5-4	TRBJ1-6	CASSVDRDSVSPLHF
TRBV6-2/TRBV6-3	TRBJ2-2	CASGKRDPANTWELFF
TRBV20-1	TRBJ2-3	CSARVGGQYF
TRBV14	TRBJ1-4	CASSRPGGGSNEKLFF
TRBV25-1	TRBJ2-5	CASSPREGDVETEYF
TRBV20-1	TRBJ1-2	CSADDQVFSDGYTF
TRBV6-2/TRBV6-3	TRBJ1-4	CASSYELPYREGNENEKLFF
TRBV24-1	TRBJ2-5	CATSDRDRAPQETQYF
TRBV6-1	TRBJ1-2	CASSARRSTGPIPSQGYTF
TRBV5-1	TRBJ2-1	CASSLASGGADEQFF
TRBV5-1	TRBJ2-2	CASSLGLTDWNPGELFF
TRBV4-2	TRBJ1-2	CASSQDYGYTF
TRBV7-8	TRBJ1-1	CASSWADRGNTEAFF
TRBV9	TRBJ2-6	CASSERSAGANVLTF
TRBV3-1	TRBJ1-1	CASSQRLEENTEAFF
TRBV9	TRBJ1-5	CASSYRDIGQPQHF
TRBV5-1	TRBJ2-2	CASRGNMNTGELFF
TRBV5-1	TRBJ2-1	CASSLAGASGSEQFF
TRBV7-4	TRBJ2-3	CASSLARLADSTDTQYF
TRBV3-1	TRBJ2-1	CASSHQAGGGEQFF
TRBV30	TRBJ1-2	CACTGTNYGYTF
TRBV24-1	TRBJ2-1	CATSDLDRGRYNEQFF
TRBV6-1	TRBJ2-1	CASRNRENEQFF
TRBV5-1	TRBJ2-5	CASSLGDRDQYF